The next 22 T cell receptor beta chains were all read from a single sample in a study of CD8+CD57+ T cells in acquired aplastic anemia. Only patients with CD8+CD57+ cell expansion on flow cytometry were chosen for sequencing. Genomic DNA served as template for TCR beta VDJ and CDR3 profiling. TCRdb called the reads again in MiXCR, with one record for every CDR3 protein. The repertoire consists of 200,000 to 300,000 distinct CDR3 sequences, with roughly 82% occurring once and the leading ten covering over 35%. The sequenced material came from sorted CD4+, CD8+, or CD8+CD57+ T cells (not recorded which) from PBMCs. These TCRs come from a human donor with aplastic anemia.

V and J are TRBV20-1 and TRBJ2-1; D is undetermined. The CDR3 sequence is 16 residues long. V was trimmed by 0 bases and J by 7 bases, leaving 19 bases between them. Germline V gene data show CDR1 as DFQATT and CDR2 as SNEGSKA (reference sequence). DNA for the CDR3: TGCAGTGCTAGAGATCGGTACGAGCAGTTGTCGAATGAGCAGTTCTTC. This codes for CSARDRYEQLSNEQFF.

In nucleotides, the CDR3 is TGTGCCAGCAGCGTGGTGAGGGGGGCGAACACTGAAGCTTTCTTT. As protein: CASSVVRGANTEAFF. The genes are TRBV5-5 and TRBJ1-1, with D maybe TRBD1 (6 bases). CDR3 length: 15 residues. Germline loops: CDR1 SGHKS, CDR2 YYEKEE (reference sequence). With 4 bases removed from V and 1 base from J, the gap between germline ends came to 14 bases. The full variable domain, with the rest looked up from reference TRBV5-5 and TRBJ1-1, is DAGVTQSPTHLIKTRGQQVTLRCSPISGHKSVSWYQQVLGQGPQFIFQYYEKEERGRGNFPDRFSARQFPNYSSELNVNALLLGDSALYLCASSVVRGANTEAFFGQGTRLTVV.

As concerns this clonotype: Its ends do not fully match the called genes, so a read error is possible. The chain has TRBV24-1 and TRBJ1-2; D gene uncertain. From germline, CDR1 is KGHDR and CDR2 SFDVKD. The CDR3 is 11 residues long. Here the CDR3 reads CPTDDQYGYTF. The CDR3 coding sequence is TGTCCCACCGATGATCAGTATGGCTACACCTTC.

V gene TRBV9 combines with J gene TRBJ2-1; D perhaps matches TRBD1 (6 bases). Germline V CDR1 and CDR2: SGDLS, YYNGEE. Trimming pared 0 bases from V and 12 bases from J, leaving 19 bases between. The CDR3 length is 15 residues. The CDR3, as DNA: TGTGCCAGCAGCGTAGGGACAGATACGCACAATTTGCAGTTCTTC. Translating it yields CASSVGTDTHNLQFF. The entire variable domain, with the rest obtained from reference TRBV9 and TRBJ2-1, is as follows: DSGVTQTPKHLITATGQRVTLRCSPRSGDLSVYWYQQSLDQGLQFLIQYYNGEERAKGNILERFSAQQFPDLHSELNLSSLELGDSALYFCASSVGTDTHNLQFFGPGTRLTVL.

The rearrangement uses TRBV29-1 and TRBJ1-1, with no clear D. Germline V CDR1 and CDR2: SQVTM, ANQGSEA. V was cut by 4 bases and J by 14 bases, with 17 bases left in between. This CDR3 has 11 residues. The chain's CDR3 is CSVVSVNEEFF. In nucleotides, the CDR3 is TGCAGCGTTGTAAGTGTAAATGAAGAGTTCTTT.

The sample holds a few counts of this clonotype. V gene TRBV7-8 combines with J gene TRBJ2-1; D unclear. The CDR3 has 16 amino acids. Germline assignment: CDR1 SGHVS and CDR2 FQNEAQ. V was trimmed by 0 bases and J by 13 bases, leaving 22 bases between them. Here the CDR3 DNA reads TGTGCCAGCAGCTTAGCGAGAGGCCCCGATACGCAGGATCAGTTCTTC. Translating it yields CASSLARGPDTQDQFF.

The chain recombines TRBV9 with TRBJ1-2; D is undetermined. Trimming removed 0 bases from V and 12 bases from J, with 21 bases in between. Germline V gives CDR1 SGDLS, CDR2 YYNGEE. The CDR3 totals 15 residues. The CDR3 reads CASSVADGEGYNNTF. CDR3 bases: TGTGCCAGCAGCGTAGCAGACGGGGAGGGCTATAACAACACCTTC.

This sequence joins TRBV9 and TRBJ2-5; TRBD2 aligns across 12 bases. V gave up 2 bases and J gave up 4 bases; unmatched junction bases: 3. In germline, CDR1 is SGDLS, CDR2 YYNGEE. The CDR3 extends over 15 amino acids. CDR3 protein: CASSVLAGGLETQYF. The CDR3 DNA reads TGTGCCAGCAGCGTTCTAGCGGGGGGGTTAGAGACCCAGTACTTC.

This clonotype has more than one count but fewer than ten. The chain recombines TRBV11-2 with TRBJ2-3; possibly TRBD1 for D (6 bases). From germline, CDR1 is SGHAT and CDR2 FQNNGV. CDR3 length equals 15 residues. Trimming removed 3 bases at V and 0 bases at J, with 10 bases between. The CDR3 DNA reads as TGTGCCAGCAGCTTGGGCGGACAGAGCACAGATACGCAGTATTTT. Its protein product is CASSLGGQSTDTQYF.

The CDR3 DNA reads as TGTGCCAGCAGCAAGAATAACGAGCAGTACTTC. This encodes CASSKNNEQYF. The V and J genes are TRBV12-3 or TRBV12-4 and TRBJ2-7; no reliable D call. With 6 bases removed from V and 5 bases from J, the gap between germline ends came to 8 bases. The CDR3 is 11 residues long.

This rearrangement joins TRBV5-5 to TRBJ1-1; D unclear. Germline V gene lookup returns CDR1 SGHKS and CDR2 YYEKEE (reference sequence). CDR3 length: 13 amino acids. Trimming took 0 bases from V and 8 from J, leaving 11 bases between them. CDR3 residues: CASSLVGWLEAFF. The CDR3 nucleotides are TGTGCCAGCAGCTTGGTAGGCTGGCTAGAAGCTTTCTTT.

The sample holds one count of this clonotype. The CDR3 end shows no conserved phenylalanine or tryptophan, and so a read error is likely. The DNA is omitted, as the CDR3 cannot be located on it reliably, and the CDR3 follows TCRdb's listing. The rearrangement uses TRBV7-9 and TRBJ2-3; whether TRBD2, the table's D call, matches the DNA was not checked. A total of 13 residues make up the CDR3, ends included. Germline assignment: CDR1 SEHNR and CDR2 FQNEAQ (reference sequence). CDR3 region: CASSFQRSGRRDE.

This clonotype was observed a single time. The V call is TRBV7-9, the J call TRBJ2-3; D might be TRBD1 or TRBD2, each matching 5 bases. Germline CDR1 and CDR2: SEHNR and FQNEAQ (reference sequence). With 5 bases removed from V and 6 bases from J, the gap between germline ends came to 18 bases. The CDR3 extends over 15 amino acids. CDR3 DNA sequence: TGTGCCAGCAGCGTCGGGACGAGCGGAGTGGATACGCAGTATTTT. It specifies CASSVGTSGVDTQYF.

Regarding this clonotype: The conserved closing phenylalanine or tryptophan is absent in this CDR3, likely reflecting a read error. The limits of the CDR3 on the DNA are not certain, so only TCRdb's listed CDR3 is given. The V call is TRBV2, the J call TRBJ2-3; the table assigns TRBD2, which was not confirmed against the DNA. CDR1 and CDR2 (germline): SNHLY, FYNNEI. The CDR3 numbers 16 amino acids, ends counted. The CDR3 reads CASSEECGAGETQYFG.

This chain connects TRBV7-6 to TRBJ2-3; D not resolved. The J call may be mistaken, given a closer DNA end match to TRBJ1-5. The CDR3 is 13 residues long. Germline-derived CDR1 and CDR2 are SGHVS and FNYEAQ. CDR3 in amino acids: CASSENRAQPQHF. Written as DNA, the CDR3 is TGTGCCAGCAGCGAAAACAGAGCTCAGCCCCAGCATTTT.

With regard to this clonotype: One end of the junction is discordant with germline, which a read error may explain. As DNA, the CDR3 is TGTGCCAGCAGCGTAGGTTCCGATACGCATAATTTTGATTTT. It specifies CASSVGSDTHNFDF. The J gene is TRBJ2-3, the V gene TRBV9, with D hard to call. CDR1 and CDR2 (germline): SGDLS, YYNGEE. The CDR3 runs to 14 residues.

A single count supports this clonotype. The junction does not match germline at one end; this may be a read error. The chain joins TRBV2 to TRBJ2-5; D is unclear. CDR1 and CDR2 from the germline V gene are SNHLY and FYNNEI. CDR3 length: 14 residues. The chain's CDR3 is CASGDVAAQATQFF. The CDR3 bases are TGTGCCAGCGGCGACGTGGCGGCACAAGCGACCCAGTTTTTC.

As for this clonotype: One end of the junction fails to match germline, which may point to a read error. V gene TRBV7-9 combines with J gene TRBJ2-3, with 7 bases that match TRBD2. The V gene's germline CDR1 is SEHNR and CDR2 FQNEAQ (reference sequence). CDR3 length: 13 amino acids. Here the CDR3 reads CASGYGGRRLHFF. The CDR3 nucleotides are TGTGCCAGCGGGTACGGGGGGAGGCGGCTACACTTTTTT. The whole variable domain, filled in from reference TRBV7-9 and TRBJ2-3, reads DTGVSQNPRHKITKRGQNVTFRCDPISEHNRLYWYRQTLGQGPEFLTYFQNEAQLEKSRLLSDRFSAERPKGSFSTLEIQRTEQGDSAMYLCASGYGGRRLHFFGPGTRLTVL.

In regard to this clonotype: The conserved final phenylalanine or tryptophan is absent from the CDR3, which likely points to a read error. The DNA is left out, because the CDR3 cannot be placed on it with certainty; the CDR3 is given as TCRdb lists it. V gene TRBV7-3 combines with J gene TRBJ2-3; the table's D call, TRBD1, was not checked against the DNA. The length of the CDR3 is 13 amino acids, counting both ends. CDR1 SGHTA and CDR2 FQGTGA come from the germline V gene. CDR3 region: CASGPGGTGTQSL.

The chain joins TRBV20-1 to TRBJ1-1, with D hard to call. The germline V gene has CDR1 DFQATT and CDR2 SNEGSKA (reference sequence). Trimming cost V 0 bases and J 3 bases, with 14 bases left between them. There are 15 residues in the CDR3. The CDR3 coding sequence is TGCAGTGCTAGAGAGTGCTCGGGTGGTGACACTGAAGCTTTCTTT. Protein sequence: CSARECSGGDTEAFF.

This rearrangement joins TRBV19 to TRBJ1-2, with D uncertain. Per germline, CDR1 LNHDA and CDR2 SQIVND (reference sequence). V lost 0 bases, J lost 8 bases, and 10 bases lay in between. The CDR3 totals 13 residues. The CDR3 loop is CASSIDHGGGYTF. Written as DNA, the CDR3 is TGTGCCAGTAGTATAGACCACGGCGGCGGCTACACCTTC.

Regarding this clonotype: A read error may produce the germline difference seen at one junction end. V and J are TRBV15 and TRBJ2-3; a weak D match, TRBD1 (5 bases). The V gene's germline CDR1 is LNHNV and CDR2 YYDKDF (reference sequence). The CDR3 runs 14 residues. CDR3 amino acids: CASSWGSSHDTQYF. CDR3 nucleotides: TGTGCTAGCAGCTGGGGCTCCAGTCACGATACGCAGTACTTT.